This T cell receptor (beta chain) derives from a study of cytomegalovirus exposure and HLA in healthy donors. General study findings and limits: The likely origin of a cluster of highly shared sequence variants was a sequencing artifact. Later analysis identified a missense DCLRE1C variant that was linked to TCR beta V- and J-gene trimming.

As regards this clone: Its specificity is unknown.

PCR primers comprised 60 Vbeta and 13 Jbeta primers. Assay used: immunoSEQ multiplex PCR; TCRdb lists only in-frame clones, some missing. The sample lists about 170,000 clones; 75% to 90% were seen once. CDR1 MNHNY and CDR2 SVGAGI come from the germline V gene (reference sequence). V was pared by 5 bases and J by 4 bases, with 8 bases of the junction left unmatched. This CDR3 contains 15 residues. V usage is TRBV6-6 and J usage is TRBJ2-1; TRBD1 matches at 7 bases. The source is a male donor in good health and CMV-seronegative. The source material was PBMCs. The CDR3 loop reads CASSPFNRGYNEQFF. In nucleotides, the CDR3 is TGTGCCAGCAGTCCTTTTAACAGGGGTTACAATGAGCAGTTCTTC.